This entry lists 11 T cell receptor beta chains sequenced from one sample in a study of blood T cell repertoires in COVID-19. Sequenced by immunoSEQ multiplex PCR; TCRdb stores in-frame clones only, minus some. The table records fewer than 700,000 clones, less than 90% of them present only once. The sequencing input was peripheral blood. These receptors came from a woman aged 45-59 years with COVID-19, enrolled during active disease.

This chain uses TRBV7-9 with TRBJ2-1, with D possibly matching TRBD2 (7 bases). Germline loops: CDR1 SEHNR, CDR2 FQNEAQ (reference sequence). V dropped 7 bases and J dropped 7 bases, with 14 bases sitting between them. CDR3 length: 13 amino acids. CDR3 loop: CASTRGGVNEQFF. The CDR3 DNA sequence: TGTGCCAGCACCCGAGGGGGGGTTAATGAGCAGTTCTTC.

This chain joins TRBV6-1 and TRBJ1-2; 10 nucleotides match TRBD1. Germline CDR1 and CDR2: MNHNS and SASEGT. Trimming took 5 bases from V and 7 from J; bases not matched to a gene: 4. CDR3 length equals 13 residues. DNA for the CDR3: TGTGCCAGCAGTCGGGACAGGGGATCTGGCTACACCTTC. Translation: CASSRDRGSGYTF.

The chain uses TRBV6-6 and TRBJ2-1, with D tentatively TRBD2 (7 bases). The CDR3 is 12 amino acids. The V and J ends lost 5 bases and 7 bases respectively, with 9 bases between them. Looked up from germline, CDR1 is MNHNY and CDR2 is SVGAGI (reference sequence). The CDR3 DNA reads TGTGCCAGCAGTAGGGGGGGGAATGAGCAGTTCTTC. Encoded protein: CASSRGGNEQFF.

V usage is TRBV5-3 and J usage is TRBJ1-3; D not certain. TRBV5-3 carries the ORF label, with uncertain function. This CDR3 comprises 14 residues. Trimming pared 3 bases from V and 3 bases from J, leaving 10 bases between. For the CDR3, the DNA is TGTGCCAGAAGCTGGAGGTCCCGTGGAAACACCATATATTTT. Its protein is CARSWRSRGNTIYF.

The chain combines TRBV6-1 with TRBJ1-2; perhaps TRBD1 as D (5 bases). The CDR3 totals 15 residues. Trimming pared 0 bases from V and 3 bases from J, leaving 11 bases between. Germline V gene sequence: CDR1 MNHNS, CDR2 SASEGT. The chain's CDR3 is CASSEATEGDYGYTF. CDR3 bases: TGTGCCAGCAGTGAAGCGACAGAAGGGGACTATGGCTACACCTTC.

The table lists this clone with a count of one. This rearrangement joins TRBV5-6 to TRBJ2-3, with 9 bases identical to TRBD2. The V gene end was trimmed by 4 bases and the J gene end by 5 bases; junction bases not matched to a gene: 14. This CDR3 is 17 amino acids long. Germline V gene lookup returns CDR1 SGHDT and CDR2 YYEEEE. The CDR3 DNA follows: TGTGCCAGCAGCCCGATTTCCGCGGGGGGGCCGGGAGATACGCAGTATTTT. This sequence encodes CASSPISAGGPGDTQYF.

The rearrangement joins TRBV28 to TRBJ1-1, with 8 bases aligning to TRBD1. The J segment lost 5 bases and the V segment lost 4 bases, leaving 6 bases of the junction unmatched. CDR3 size: 14 residues. The germline V gene has CDR1 MDHEN and CDR2 SYDVKM. In DNA form, the CDR3 reads TGTGCCAGCAGTTCGACAGGGGACCGAACTGAAGCTTTCTTT. It is translated as CASSSTGDRTEAFF.

This clone was found once. V is TRBV29-1 and J is TRBJ1-2, with 9 bases matching TRBD1. With V trimmed by 7 bases and J by 8 bases, 11 bases remained unmatched. The germline gives CDR1 SQVTM, CDR2 ANQGSEA. The CDR3 runs to 13 residues. CDR3 residues: CSALRGQGDGYTF. DNA of the CDR3: TGCAGCGCGTTAAGGGGACAGGGCGACGGCTACACCTTC.

This clone came up once. The CDR3 DNA reads as TGTGCCAGCAGCGTAGCCCACGACAGATACAATGAGCAGTTCTTC. This sequence encodes CASSVAHDRYNEQFF. This chain joins TRBV5-6 and TRBJ2-1; the D gene is possibly TRBD1 (5 bases). The CDR3 loop spans 15 amino acids. Trimming stripped 4 bases from V and 4 bases from J, with 15 bases between. CDR1 is SGHDT and CDR2 is YYEEEE in the germline V gene.

The chain combines TRBV20-1 with TRBJ2-2; 10 bases are a match to TRBD1. The germline V gene has CDR1 DFQATT and CDR2 SNEGSKA (reference sequence). The V and J ends lost 3 bases and 2 bases, in that order; junction bases with no gene match: 12. The CDR3 is 18 amino acids. Here the CDR3 reads CSASWPFGQGGNTGELFF. CDR3 coding DNA: TGCAGTGCTAGTTGGCCCTTCGGACAGGGGGGAAACACCGGGGAGCTGTTTTTT.

The chain couples TRBV7-9 to TRBJ1-1; 7 bases match TRBD1. Germline V gives CDR1 SEHNR, CDR2 FQNEAQ (reference sequence). V lost 4 bases, J lost 5 bases, and 1 base stayed unmatched. The CDR3 contains 12 residues. This CDR3 reads CASSYRGTEAFF. CDR3 coding DNA: TGTGCCAGCAGCTACAGGGGAACTGAAGCTTTCTTT.